Sequencing of this T cell receptor beta chain was carried out in a study of spatial heterogeneity in lung cancer. Study summary: Detection consistently captured more beta-chain sequences than alpha-chain sequences. General study points: Resection blood, more than follow-up blood, showed ubiquitous expanded tumor TCRs.

This clonotype occurred many times. Its antigen is not identified. A unique molecular identifier was carried by every single TCR cDNA molecule. In TCRdb, the 5' RACE reads were re-called with MiXCR into one record per CDR3 protein. The table has some 34,000 distinct CDR3 sequences, under 8.5% seen once. Indicated time point: sample taken at primary tumor resection. Whole RNA, isolated from tumor, nontumor lung or frozen PBMC, was sequenced without prior sorting. Germline CDR1 reads ENHRY; CDR2 reads SYGVKD. This CDR3 comprises 12 residues. V shed 8 bases and J shed 2 bases, with 8 bases lying between them.

Sample: PBMCs, taken at surgery. This sequence originates from a female donor with early-stage non-small cell lung cancer. The chain combines TRBV10-3 with TRBJ2-3; no clear D. The CDR3: CAIATSTDTQYF. The DNA for the CDR3 is TGTGCCATCGCCACCTCCACAGATACGCAGTATTTT.